The sequence of this T cell receptor (beta chain) was determined in a study of cytomegalovirus exposure and HLA in healthy donors (dated by TCRdb to 2015 to 2018). About the investigation overall: An earlier analysis of roughly 610 of the donors reported around 280 Gb of sequence data and 117 million unique TCR beta sequences obtained from roughly 180 million T cells. In a later genetic analysis, genome-wide SNP genotypes for 398 of the 666 donors were used, and that subset was treated as a discovery cohort. Typing coverage varied by locus: roughly 629-630 donors for A, B, C, DRB1 and DQB1; about 520 for DQA1; about 570 for DPA1; some 470 for DPB1. The aim of the study was to test whether cataloging public T cell receptors could identify signatures of past pathogen exposure. About five DR-DQ haplotypes were treated as single units for association and clustering because of strong linkage in the cohort. A separate validation cohort of over 95 different subjects was used in addition to the roughly 670-subject first cohort. To predict cytomegalovirus infection status, the study combined high-throughput TCR immunosequencing, statistical association of individual TCRs with disease status, and machine learning. Alongside the repertoire data, information on donor age, sex, ethnicity and CMV serostatus was compiled. Every repertoire in the discovery cohort had been generated on one and the same sequencing platform. Of the roughly 390 genotyped donors, 65% to 90% fell in the genetic ancestry cluster associated with self-reported Caucasian donors. An early release that covered some 640 HLA-typed donors contained approximately 300 gigabases of sequencing data and 85 million to 100 million unique TCR sequences. An earlier analysis of nearly 600 of the donors applied high-throughput TCR beta sequencing to assess whether each TCR beta V gene segment acted as functional or pseudogenic. The later analysis used no new phenotypic data to find candidate immune exposures, relying instead on TCR beta sequences and their occurrence across donors. Among a few hundred genotyped donors of the cohort, an average of approximately 240,000 unique TCR beta nucleotide sequences were sequenced per donor, 15% to 20% of them non-productive. The study used immunosequencing to profile the T cell repertoires of approximately 630 subjects and linked those repertoires to cytomegalovirus serostatus. HLA typing covered class I and class II loci at four-digit resolution. A later analysis re-examined previously published TCR beta repertoires from 500 to 700 donors and added high-resolution HLA genotyping to investigate patterns of TCR occurrence.

The cohort consisted of 666 healthy bone marrow donors. At the time of sampling, all cohort members were nominally healthy, though unrecorded immune exposures were likely present. The donor was CMV seropositive and was included in the group of 250 to 300 seropositive cohort members. A peripheral blood sample was provided by each donor, and peripheral blood mononuclear cells were used for TCR beta sequencing. Genomic DNA extraction from the blood cell samples was performed with the Qiagen DNeasy Blood Extraction Kit. Libraries came from the immunoSEQ multiplex PCR assay. The multiplex PCR relied on a mix of 60 forward primers for TCR Vbeta segments and 13 reverse primers for TCR Jbeta segments. The CDR3 region of rearranged TCR beta genes was amplified from genomic DNA with a multiplex PCR assay. Amplified TCR beta libraries were sequenced as 87-base-pair reads on the Illumina HiSeq System. Regarding the original processing steps: Across the roughly 670 repertoires, a later analysis counted approximately 75 million unique TCR beta chains, roughly 11 million of which were shared by at least two donors. Raw reads were error-corrected and collapsed into unique sequences with a nearest-neighbor algorithm that merged closely related sequences to remove PCR and sequencing errors. Alignment of CDR3 sequences to IMGT reference sequences was used to assign V, D and J gene segments. For a sequence to be retained, at least a six-nucleotide match to both a V gene segment and a J gene segment was required. A rearrangement counted as productive if the CDR3 had no stop codons and remained in frame with V and J, and every other rearrangement counted as non-productive. Following IMGT convention, CDR3 was defined as the stretch from the second conserved V-encoded cysteine up to the conserved J-encoded phenylalanine. The earlier analysis of roughly 590 of the donors excluded any sequence lacking an unambiguous match to a single V gene segment. An earlier analysis of fewer than 750 of the donors called V segments functional above 56.7% productive rearrangements and segregating when the between-donor standard deviation exceeded 5%. A statistical classification framework was built for diagnosing cytomegalovirus status from the catalog of TCR beta chain sequences. In a later analysis, TCR nucleotide sequences were compared against IMGT/GENE-DB human TR gene sequences so that V and J genes could be assigned. The TCRdist pipeline was used in a later analysis to assign CDR3 sequences and most-parsimonious VDJ recombination scenarios. A later analysis defined each TCR beta chain by its CDR3 amino acid sequence plus V-gene family, and excluded reads lacking a unique V-gene family. To address suspected cross-contamination and a sequencing artifact, a later analysis removed a few hundred highly shared, low-generation-probability nucleotide sequences. In a later analysis, a clonal expansion index was calculated for each public chain from normalized within-repertoire ranks of inferred template counts. In a later analysis, generation probabilities were computed with a VDJ recombination model fitted to out-of-frame rearrangements, and the resulting probabilities were checked against IGoR. Hypergeometric tests were used in a later analysis to score TCR-TCR, TCR-HLA and TCR-CMV co-occurrence, with a repertoire-size bias correction applied to the TCR pairs. To estimate false discovery rates, a later analysis permuted the HLA or CMV assignments 20 times. In a later analysis, co-occurring TCRs were grouped using DBSCAN, with TCRdist sequence similarity added in when clustering inside HLA-allele-positive subsets. For co-occurrence clustering, repertoires with fewer than 30,000 or more than 120,000 public chains were excluded, along with roughly 5 repertoires with anomalous nucleotide sharing. This immuneACCESS table, as held by TCRdb, lists in-frame sequences with V and J called but not all clones. Of the missing ones, under half trace to an unresolved V gene in checked studies; the others have no known cause. V and J calls plus clone size are reproduced from that table; the DNA served to infer D and trimming. The sample table shows more than 100,000 clones, and 82% are seen once. About 7.5% of the sample comes from the top ten.

Study-wide findings and limitations: Specific HLA alleles were associated with roughly 17,000 TCR beta sequences at a false discovery rate of 0.05 in a later analysis. CMV serostatus was the only immune exposure information available for the cohort. An earlier analysis of 450 to 750 of the donors showed that most TCR beta V segments appeared in productive rearrangements either about 87% or about 30% of the time, which broadly matched IMGT annotations. Most TCR sequences were seen in very few donors, while some public TCRs were found in many individuals. Assigning TCR associations to individual alleles was difficult when HLA alleles, especially DR and DQ, strongly co-occurred. Several of the top co-occurrence clusters appeared to be linked to parvovirus B19, influenza, CMV and Epstein-Barr virus, according to a later analysis. Linkage disequilibrium might explain the correlated functional status among segregating V segments, but an unknown experimental factor could not be excluded. Because some donors lacked HLA typing at each locus, the association tests relied only on the typed subset. According to a later analysis, most CMV-associated TCR beta chains appeared to be HLA-restricted, and the HLA associations seemed to be driven largely by CMV exposure. A few of the identified cytomegalovirus-associated TCR beta chains were confirmed in vitro to be specific for cytomegalovirus antigens. The classifier was reported to diagnose cytomegalovirus status with high specificity and sensitivity in both the original and validation cohorts. A total of fewer than 200 TCR beta chains were listed by the study as associated with cytomegalovirus. A further reported finding was that TCR beta sequences accurately predicted the HLA-A and HLA-B alleles for most subjects in the first cohort. The authors suggested that the approach could potentially be extended to other disease states and immunological phenotypes. The presence/absence analyses assumed that sequencing depth was roughly uniform across donors, and that assumption may not be true. According to a later genetic analysis, donors in an Asian-associated ancestry cluster had fewer N-insertions in productive TCRs than the roughly 660-donor mean. In this cohort, only TCR beta chains were sequenced, and detectable features were limited by the absence of alpha or paired-chain data. V-gene and J-gene trimming of TCR beta chains was associated with a missense DCLRE1C variant in a later genetic analysis, and the association was replicated in an independent cohort. Over 15 rarely observed V segments, including chromosome 9 orphons, were excluded from the earlier analysis of approximately 600 of the donors because counts were too low. Because the 87-base-pair reads could not distinguish some IMGT-functional V segments, including TRBV6-2 and TRBV6-3, those segments were excluded. In a later analysis, TCR association rates were found to vary across HLA loci, with the most associated TCRs seen for DRB1 alleles and the fewest for HLA-C alleles. In a later analysis, HLA-associated TCR beta chains were found to be more clonally expanded and to have lower generation probabilities than equally common non-associated chains. A cluster of highly shared sequence variants was judged likely to be a technical artifact of the sequencing pipeline.

In regard to this clone: Its cognate antigen has yet to be identified. No much larger clone exists at a distance of one base, and base qualities are not known.

From the cysteine up to the phenylalanine, the CDR3 has a length of 18 residues. Kept here is only the CDR3 DNA, which spans 54 bases and is read in frame from base 1. Clipping removes 5 bases from V and 4 bases from J, with 16 as the unmatched junction base count. CDR1 is given as SGHVS and CDR2 as FQNEAQ, both from the germline V gene. This receptor was taken from a woman aged 45-59 years in good health and CMV-seropositive. Sequencing used PBMCs. In this chain, TRBV7-8 is recombined with TRBJ2-2, and TRBD1 matches 7 of the central bases. The CDR3 reads as follows: CASSPGGWAIRITGELFF. The DNA sequence follows: TGTGCCAGCAGCCCAGGGGGATGGGCCATTCGTATCACCGGGGAGCTGTTTTTT.